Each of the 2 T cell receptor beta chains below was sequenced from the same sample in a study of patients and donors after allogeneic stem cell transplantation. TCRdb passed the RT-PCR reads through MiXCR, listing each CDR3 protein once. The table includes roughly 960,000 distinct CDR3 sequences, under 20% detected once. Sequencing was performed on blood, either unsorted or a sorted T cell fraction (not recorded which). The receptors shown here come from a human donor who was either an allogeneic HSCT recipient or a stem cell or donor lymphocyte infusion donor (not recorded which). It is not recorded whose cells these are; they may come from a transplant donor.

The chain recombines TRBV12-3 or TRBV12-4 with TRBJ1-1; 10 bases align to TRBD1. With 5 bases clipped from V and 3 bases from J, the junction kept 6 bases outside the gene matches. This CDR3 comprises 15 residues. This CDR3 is CASSPGTGVYTEAFF. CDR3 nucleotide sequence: TGTGCCAGCAGTCCAGGGACAGGGGTGTACACTGAAGCTTTCTTT.

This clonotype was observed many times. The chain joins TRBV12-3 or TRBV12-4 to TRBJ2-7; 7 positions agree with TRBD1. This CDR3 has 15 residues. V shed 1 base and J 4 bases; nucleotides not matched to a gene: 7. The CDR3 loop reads CASSLGRQGVYEQYF. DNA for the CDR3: TGTGCCAGCAGTTTAGGGCGACAGGGAGTTTACGAGCAGTACTTC.